Listed here are 30 T cell receptor beta chains from one sample, sequenced in a study of blood T cell repertoires in COVID-19. Sequencing was performed with immunoSEQ multiplex PCR; in TCRdb, only in-frame clones are kept and a portion is missing. The table lists over 200,000 clones, around nine tenths of them singletons, with 2.5% to 3.5% in the top ten. Specimen: peripheral blood. These receptors came from a woman in her fifties or sixties with acute or convalescent COVID-19.

The chain links TRBV7-2 to TRBJ1-4; TRBD1 aligns across 11 bases. J lost 3 bases, V lost 5 bases, and 8 bases had no gene match. CDR1 is SGHTA, CDR2 FQGNSA, per germline. CDR3 size: 17 residues. In DNA, the CDR3 is TGTGCCAGCAGCGAGCTAGGACAGGGGGCCTCTAATGAAAAACTGTTTTTT. Amino acid sequence: CASSELGQGASNEKLFF.

V is TRBV6-5 and J is TRBJ2-3, with D possibly TRBD2 on 6 matching bases. The CDR3 runs to 14 residues. Germline assignment: CDR1 MNHEY and CDR2 SVGAGI. Trimming left V 6 bases short and J 4 bases short, with 14 bases between. The CDR3 spells CASRAPGGADTQYF. DNA for the CDR3: TGTGCCAGCAGGGCCCCCGGGGGTGCAGATACGCAGTATTTT.

The chain carries TRBV6-6 and TRBJ2-4; the D gene is possibly TRBD2 (6 bases). V was pared by 6 bases and J by 3 bases, with 12 bases between. From germline, CDR1 is MNHNY and CDR2 SVGAGI (reference sequence). The CDR3 is 14 residues long. The CDR3 DNA reads as TGTGCCAGCAGCCCCGGGGGTAGCAAAAACATTCAGTACTTC. Translating it yields CASSPGGSKNIQYF.

The rearrangement uses TRBV30 and TRBJ1-6, with D hard to call. This CDR3 is 13 amino acids long. Germline CDR1 GTSNPN, CDR2 SVGIG (reference sequence). The ends were cut back, 3 bases at V and 8 bases at J, with 11 bases in the middle. The CDR3 DNA is TGTGCCTGGAGGGGTGGAGGATATTCACCCCTCCACTTT. This sequence encodes CAWRGGGYSPLHF. The variable domain in full, completed from reference TRBV30 and TRBJ1-6, reads SQTIHQWPATLVQPVGSPLSLECTVEGTSNPNLYWYRQAAGRGLQLLFYSVGIGQISSEVPQNLSASRPQDRQFILSSKKLLLSDSGFYLCAWRGGGYSPLHFGNGTRLTVT.

This clone was counted once. The V call is TRBV7-2, the J call TRBJ2-1, with TRBD2 as a possible D gene (5 bases). The CDR3 is made up of 12 amino acids. Trimming cost V 5 bases and J 6 bases, with 8 bases left between them. Germline loops: CDR1 SGHTA, CDR2 FQGNSA. The CDR3 protein is CASSPLVNEQFF. The CDR3 region has the DNA TGTGCCAGCAGCCCACTAGTCAATGAGCAGTTCTTC.

The chain is built from TRBV11-2 and TRBJ2-5; 10 bases map to TRBD2. This CDR3 region has 16 residues. The V and J ends lost 0 bases and 7 bases, in that order; junction bases with no gene match: 8. Germline CDR1 SGHAT, CDR2 FQNNGV. The CDR3 protein is CASSLESSGGFWTQYF. CDR3 DNA: TGTGCCAGCAGCTTAGAATCTAGCGGGGGATTCTGGACCCAGTACTTC.

The CDR3 nucleotides read TGTGCCAGTAGTACCCCGGGACAGACCTACGAGCAGTACTTC. The encoded protein is CASSTPGQTYEQYF. The rearrangement uses TRBV19 and TRBJ2-7; 7 positions match TRBD1. CDR1 is LNHDA, CDR2 SQIVND, per germline (reference sequence). Trimming at V came to 4 bases and at J to 2 bases, leaving 5 bases not matched to a gene. The CDR3 consists of 14 residues.

This clone occurred once. The CDR3, as DNA: TGCGCCAGCAGCCCAGGGGGCTCCTACAATGAGCAGTTCTTC. It codes for CASSPGGSYNEQFF. The chain combines TRBV4-1 with TRBJ2-1; 7 nucleotides agree with TRBD1. This CDR3 is built from 14 residues. The J segment lost 0 bases and the V segment lost 4 bases, leaving 0 bases of the junction unmatched. Germline assignment: CDR1 MGHRA and CDR2 YSYEKL.

The V gene is TRBV2, the J gene TRBJ1-4, with TRBD1 matching 11 bases. Germline V gene data show CDR1 as SNHLY and CDR2 as FYNNEI. Trimming took 6 bases from V and 8 from J; bases not matched to a gene: 5. There are 14 residues in the CDR3. DNA for the CDR3: TGTGCCAGCAGCATGGACAGGGGGCACGAAAAACTGTTTTTT. Protein product: CASSMDRGHEKLFF.

As concerns this clone: The same CDR3 arises from other DNA sequences in this sample as well. This chain uses TRBV19 with TRBJ1-5, with 7 bases that match TRBD1. Trimming took 3 bases from V and 5 from J; bases not matched to a gene: 7. This CDR3 region has 15 residues. Germline V lookup: CDR1 LNHDA, CDR2 SQIVND (reference sequence). The CDR3: CASSIPRTGDQPQHF. DNA for the CDR3: TGTGCCAGTAGTATCCCACGCACAGGGGATCAGCCCCAGCATTTT. The full variable domain, rest sourced from reference TRBV19 and TRBJ1-5, is DGGITQSPKYLFRKEGQNVTLSCEQNLNHDAMYWYRQDPGQGLRLIYYSQIVNDFQKGDIAEGYSVSREKKESFPLTVTSAQKNPTAFYLCASSIPRTGDQPQHFGDGTRLSIL.

This chain links TRBV4-1 with TRBJ1-2; 9 bases are shared with TRBD1. The CDR3 is 14 amino acids. Germline V lookup: CDR1 MGHRA, CDR2 YSYEKL. The V segment lost 4 bases and the J segment 4 bases; nucleotides outside the gene matches: 4. The CDR3 reads CASSRDRVSYGYTF. CDR3 coding DNA: TGCGCCAGCAGCCGGGACAGGGTGAGCTATGGCTACACCTTC.

V and J are TRBV6-6 and TRBJ2-7; 7 bases align to TRBD2. This CDR3 has 15 residues. The V gene's germline CDR1 is MNHNY and CDR2 SVGAGI (reference sequence). Unmatched junction bases numbered 6, after V lost 4 bases and J lost 0 bases. CDR3 loop: CASSWGLPPSYEQYF. CDR3 bases: TGTGCCAGCAGTTGGGGACTACCTCCCTCCTACGAGCAGTACTTC.

This rearrangement joins TRBV7-2 to TRBJ1-4, with D hard to call. CDR1 is SGHTA and CDR2 is FQGNSA in the germline V gene. The length of the CDR3 is 14 residues. The V end lost 0 bases, the J end lost 8 bases, and 10 bases lay between the germline ends. The CDR3 DNA reads as TGTGCCAGCAGCTTAGCCGGACCGGGGGAAAAACTGTTTTTT. Translating gives CASSLAGPGEKLFF.

The rearrangement links TRBV4-2 to TRBJ1-6; perhaps TRBD1 as D (5 bases). The CDR3 contains 16 residues. Germline V gene sequence: CDR1 LGHNA, CDR2 YNFKEQ. V was pared by 0 bases and J by 4 bases, with 10 bases between. The CDR3 region has the DNA TGTGCCAGCAGCCAAGATGCAGGGCTTTATAATTCACCCCTCCACTTT. It encodes CASSQDAGLYNSPLHF.

The chain employs TRBV20-1 and TRBJ2-7; the match to TRBD1 covers 11 bases. V shed 3 bases and J 2 bases; nucleotides not matched to a gene: 6. This CDR3 region has 15 residues. CDR1 is DFQATT, CDR2 SNEGSKA, per germline (reference sequence). In DNA, the CDR3 is TGCAGTGCTAGTACCGGACAGGGGGCGACCTACGAGCAGTACTTC. This translates into CSASTGQGATYEQYF.

The V call is TRBV28, the J call TRBJ1-5, with 9 bases fitting TRBD1. J lost 1 base, V lost 7 bases, and 2 bases had no gene match. Germline V gene sequence: CDR1 MDHEN, CDR2 SYDVKM. CDR3 length: 14 residues. CDR3 protein: CASTTGGSNQPQHF. CDR3 sequence (DNA): TGTGCCAGCACGACAGGGGGGAGCAATCAGCCCCAGCATTTT. The full variable domain, its missing parts supplied by reference TRBV28 and TRBJ1-5, is DVKVTQSSRYLVKRTGEKVFLECVQDMDHENMFWYRQDPGLGLRLIYFSYDVKMKEKGDIPEGYSVSREKKERFSLILESASTNQTSMYLCASTTGGSNQPQHFGDGTRLSIL.

This clone is a singleton in its sample. DNA of the CDR3: TGTGCCTGGAGGACAGAGAATCAGCCCCAGCATTTT. Translated: CAWRTENQPQHF. This chain connects TRBV30 to TRBJ1-5, with D possibly TRBD1 on 5 matching bases. CDR3 size: 12 residues. V gave up 3 bases and J gave up 4 bases, with 7 bases separating them. Germline V gives CDR1 GTSNPN, CDR2 SVGIG (reference sequence). The full variable domain, rest sourced from reference TRBV30 and TRBJ1-5, is SQTIHQWPATLVQPVGSPLSLECTVEGTSNPNLYWYRQAAGRGLQLLFYSVGIGQISSEVPQNLSASRPQDRQFILSSKKLLLSDSGFYLCAWRTENQPQHFGDGTRLSIL.

The chain employs TRBV20-1 and TRBJ2-3; 7 bases match TRBD2. Trimming at V came to 3 bases and at J to 12 bases, leaving 9 bases not matched to a gene. This CDR3 is 12 amino acids long. Germline V CDR1 and CDR2: DFQATT, SNEGSKA (reference sequence). The CDR3, as DNA: TGCAGTGCTAGTGTAGCGGGCCGGCAACAGTATTTT. Translated: CSASVAGRQQYF.

The V call is TRBV6-4, the J call TRBJ2-3; D unclear. Trimming removed 1 base from V and 9 bases from J, with 14 bases in between. CDR3 size: 14 residues. CDR1 MRHNA and CDR2 SNTAGT come from the germline V gene. CDR3 sequence: CASSDYIGSSTQYF. CDR3 DNA: TGTGCCAGCAGTGACTACATTGGCAGTTCAACGCAGTATTTT.

The chain couples TRBV4-2 to TRBJ2-5; D is possibly TRBD1 (6 bases). This CDR3 has 14 amino acids. Germline CDR1 and CDR2: LGHNA and YNFKEQ. V shed 0 bases and J shed 7 bases, with 12 bases lying between them. CDR3 residues: CASSQDPRGGTQYF. The CDR3 DNA reads as TGTGCCAGCAGCCAAGATCCAAGAGGGGGGACCCAGTACTTC.

The rearrangement links TRBV5-1 to TRBJ1-1; 9 bases are a match to TRBD1. Per germline, CDR1 SGHRS and CDR2 YFSETQ. V shed 4 bases and J 4 bases; nucleotides not matched to a gene: 5. This CDR3 comprises 14 residues. The CDR3 DNA reads TGCGCCAGCAGCGCTGGACAGGGGAGCACTGAAGCTTTCTTT. Amino acids: CASSAGQGSTEAFF.

The V call is TRBV12-3 or TRBV12-4, the J call TRBJ1-1; D gene ambiguous. Trimming pared 5 bases from V and 1 base from J, leaving 8 bases between. The length of the CDR3 is 13 residues. In DNA form, the CDR3 reads TGTGCCAGCAGTGAATACAGGAACACTGAAGCTTTCTTT. Its translation: CASSEYRNTEAFF.

This chain joins TRBV15 and TRBJ2-3; tentative D call: TRBD2 (6 bases). V was cut by 0 bases and J by 4 bases, with 14 bases left in between. CDR3 size: 16 residues. Germline assignment: CDR1 LNHNV and CDR2 YYDKDF (reference sequence). The CDR3 spells CATSRDHLRGSDTQYF. Here the CDR3 DNA reads TGTGCCACCAGCAGAGATCACTTGCGGGGATCAGATACGCAGTATTTT.

The CDR3 DNA follows: TGTGCCAGCACTCCACAGGGAAACTCTGGAAACACCATATATTTT. Its protein is CASTPQGNSGNTIYF. V and J are TRBV6-5 and TRBJ1-3; weak D call: TRBD1 (6 bases). Germline assignment: CDR1 MNHEY and CDR2 SVGAGI. This CDR3 contains 15 residues. Trimming removed 7 bases at V and 0 bases at J, with 13 bases between.

This chain connects TRBV5-6 to TRBJ2-3, with 9 bases matching TRBD2. Per the germline V gene, CDR1 is SGHDT and CDR2 is YYEEEE. With V trimmed by 0 bases and J by 1 base, 0 bases remained unmatched. The CDR3 spans 15 residues. The CDR3 here is CASSLVAGGTDTQYF. Here the CDR3 DNA reads TGTGCCAGCAGCTTGGTAGCGGGGGGCACAGATACGCAGTATTTT.

The chain joins TRBV6-1 to TRBJ2-7; TRBD1 agrees at 9 bases. Germline V CDR1 and CDR2: MNHNS, SASEGT. This CDR3 has 16 amino acids. Trimming cost V 1 base and J 4 bases; bases outside gene matches: 8. CDR3 amino acids: CASSEGGTGNFYEQYF. The CDR3 DNA reads as TGTGCCAGCAGTGAAGGGGGGACAGGGAATTTTTACGAGCAGTACTTC.

The CDR3 here is CASSLSGRTDTQYF. CDR3 bases: TGTGCCAGCAGCTTAAGCGGGCGCACAGATACGCAGTATTTT. The chain links TRBV5-4 to TRBJ2-3, with D possibly TRBD2 on 6 matching bases. From germline, CDR1 is SGHNT and CDR2 YYREEE (reference sequence). The V gene lost 2 bases and the J gene lost 1 base, with 8 bases spanning the gap. The CDR3 covers 14 residues.

This CDR3 is CASTRTGNLLREKLFF. The CDR3 DNA sequence: TGTGCCAGCACTAGGACAGGGAATCTCCTTAGGGAAAAACTGTTTTTT. The V and J genes are TRBV28 and TRBJ1-4, with 8 bases matching TRBD1. CDR3 length: 16 residues. Germline V gives CDR1 MDHEN, CDR2 SYDVKM. V lost 7 bases, J lost 8 bases, and 15 bases stayed unmatched.

The rearrangement joins TRBV5-1 to TRBJ2-5; TRBD1 matches 9 bases. After removal of 5 bases from V and 10 bases from J, the junction contained 15 bases not matched to a gene. The length of the CDR3 is 15 residues. Germline lookup yields CDR1 SGHRS and CDR2 YFSETQ. DNA for the CDR3: TGCGCCAGCAGTCCAACCTCCGGGACAGGGACGGTCCAGTACTTC. It is translated as CASSPTSGTGTVQYF.

This clone showed up just once. V and J are TRBV4-3 and TRBJ2-7; 11 bases agree with TRBD1. The germline gives CDR1 LGHNA, CDR2 YSLEER. V was pared by 1 base and J by 10 bases, with 6 bases of the junction left unmatched. The CDR3 runs 14 residues. The chain's CDR3 is CASSQGPGQGVQYF. The DNA for the CDR3 is TGCGCCAGCAGCCAAGGACCGGGACAGGGGGTTCAGTACTTC.